The 2 T cell receptor beta chains presented below share a single source sample, sequenced in a study of T cells after yellow fever vaccination. TCRdb analysed the 5' RACE reads with MiXCR anew, one entry per CDR3 protein. Among 500,000 to 700,000 distinct CDR3 sequences listed, around 21% were seen once. The sequencing here drew on PBMCs, taken 15 days after the yellow fever booster vaccination. The receptors stem from a man aged 25 to 40 who received the YFV17D yellow fever vaccine.

The V gene is TRBV20-1, the J gene TRBJ2-1; D is undetermined. Germline V gives CDR1 DFQATT, CDR2 SNEGSKA (reference sequence). The ends were cut back, 0 bases at V and 5 bases at J, with 17 bases in the middle. The CDR3 sequence is 16 residues long. CDR3 coding DNA: TGCAGTGCTAGAGATGGCAGAAGGGCCCTTCACAATGAGCAGTTCTTC. Residues: CSARDGRRALHNEQFF.

The V and J genes are TRBV29-1 and TRBJ2-7, with TRBD2 matching over 13 bases. CDR1 and CDR2 (germline): SQVTM, ANQGSEA. J gave up 5 bases and V 6 bases, and 25 bases lay outside the gene matches. The CDR3 sequence is 20 residues long. The CDR3 DNA sequence: TGCAGCGTCCTAAGAACCGGGACTAGCGGGAACCCGTCCGGCGCCCACGAGCAGTACTTC. Translating gives CSVLRTGTSGNPSGAHEQYF.